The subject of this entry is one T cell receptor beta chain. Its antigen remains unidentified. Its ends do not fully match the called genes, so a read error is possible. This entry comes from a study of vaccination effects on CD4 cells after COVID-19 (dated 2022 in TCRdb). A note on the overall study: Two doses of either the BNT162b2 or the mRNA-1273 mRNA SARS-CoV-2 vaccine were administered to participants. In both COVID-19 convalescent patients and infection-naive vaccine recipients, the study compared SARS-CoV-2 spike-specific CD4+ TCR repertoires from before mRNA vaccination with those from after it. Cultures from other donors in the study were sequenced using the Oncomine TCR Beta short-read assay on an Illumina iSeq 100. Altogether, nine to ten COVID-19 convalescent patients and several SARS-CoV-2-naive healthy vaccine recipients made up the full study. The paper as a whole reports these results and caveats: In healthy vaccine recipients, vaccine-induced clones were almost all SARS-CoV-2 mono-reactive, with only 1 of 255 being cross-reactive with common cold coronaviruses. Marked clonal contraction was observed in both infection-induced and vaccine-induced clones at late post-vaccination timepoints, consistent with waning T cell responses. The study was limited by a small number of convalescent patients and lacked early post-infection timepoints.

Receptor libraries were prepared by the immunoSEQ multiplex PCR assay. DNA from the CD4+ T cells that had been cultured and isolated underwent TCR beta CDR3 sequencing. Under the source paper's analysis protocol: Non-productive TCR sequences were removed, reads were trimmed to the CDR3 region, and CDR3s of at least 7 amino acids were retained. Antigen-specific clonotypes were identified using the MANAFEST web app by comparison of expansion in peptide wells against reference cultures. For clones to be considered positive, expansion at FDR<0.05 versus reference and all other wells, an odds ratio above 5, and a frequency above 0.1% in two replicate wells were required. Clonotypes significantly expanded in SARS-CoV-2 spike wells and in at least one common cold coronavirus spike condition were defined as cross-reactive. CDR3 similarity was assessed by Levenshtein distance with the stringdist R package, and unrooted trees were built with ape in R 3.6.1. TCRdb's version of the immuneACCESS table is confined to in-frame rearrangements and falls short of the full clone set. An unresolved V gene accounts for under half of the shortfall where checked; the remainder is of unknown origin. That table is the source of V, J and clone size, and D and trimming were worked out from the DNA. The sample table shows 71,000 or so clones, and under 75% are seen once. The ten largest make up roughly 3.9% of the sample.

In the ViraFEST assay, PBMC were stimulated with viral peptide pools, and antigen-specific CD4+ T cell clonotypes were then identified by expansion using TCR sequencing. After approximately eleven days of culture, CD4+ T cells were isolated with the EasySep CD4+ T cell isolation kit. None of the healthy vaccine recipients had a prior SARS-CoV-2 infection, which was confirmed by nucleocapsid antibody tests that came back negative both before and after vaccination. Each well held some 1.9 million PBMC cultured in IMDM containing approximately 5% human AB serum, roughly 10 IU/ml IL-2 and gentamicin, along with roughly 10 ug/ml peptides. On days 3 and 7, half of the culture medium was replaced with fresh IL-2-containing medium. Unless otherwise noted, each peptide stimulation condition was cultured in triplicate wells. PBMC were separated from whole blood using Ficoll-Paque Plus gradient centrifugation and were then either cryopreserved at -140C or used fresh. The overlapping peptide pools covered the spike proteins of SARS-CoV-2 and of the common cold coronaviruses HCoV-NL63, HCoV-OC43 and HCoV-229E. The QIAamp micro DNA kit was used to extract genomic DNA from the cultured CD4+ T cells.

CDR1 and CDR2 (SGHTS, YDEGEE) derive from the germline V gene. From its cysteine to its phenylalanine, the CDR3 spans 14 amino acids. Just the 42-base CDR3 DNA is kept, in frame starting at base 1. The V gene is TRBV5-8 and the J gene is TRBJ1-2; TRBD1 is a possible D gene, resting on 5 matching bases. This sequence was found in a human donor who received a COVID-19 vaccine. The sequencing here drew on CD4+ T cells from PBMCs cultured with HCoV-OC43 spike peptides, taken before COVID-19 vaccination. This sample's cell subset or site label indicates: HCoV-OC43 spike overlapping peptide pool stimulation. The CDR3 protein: CASTLARTYYGYTF. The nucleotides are TGTGCCAGCACCTTGGCAAGGACATACTATGGCTACACCTTC.